This record covers a single TCR beta chain. This sample was included in a study of blood T cell repertoires in COVID-19. The method was immunoSEQ multiplex PCR; TCRdb's version includes in-frame clones alone and lacks a portion of them. The sample consists of 190,000 or so clones, 89% of them appearing once. Enrollees, 18 to 89 years old, lived in 20 to 25 US areas. Germline CDR1 is SEHNR and CDR2 is FQNEAQ (reference sequence). The CDR3 consists of 14 residues. With 6 bases clipped from V and 7 bases from J, the junction kept 6 bases outside the gene matches. The source is a woman aged 18-29 years who had recovered from COVID-19. Sequencing was performed on PBMCs or T cells enriched from blood (not recorded which). The chain joins TRBV7-9 to TRBJ2-1; 10 positions agree with TRBD1. CDR3 coding DNA: TGTGCCAGCAGGTTGACAGGGGGCGAAAATGAGCAGTTCTTC. Translation: CASRLTGGENEQFF.